The 5 T cell receptor beta chains reported below all come from one sample, sequenced in a study of cytomegalovirus exposure and HLA in healthy donors. The repertoire was sequenced with immunoSEQ multiplex PCR; TCRdb's copy has only in-frame clones and lacks some. The data hold about 120,000 clones, with roughly nine tenths observed a single time. Material for sequencing was PBMCs. Receptors originate from a woman under 30 in good health and CMV-seronegative.

The chain uses TRBV5-4 and TRBJ1-3, with D maybe TRBD1 (6 bases). Germline loops: CDR1 SGHNT, CDR2 YYREEE (reference sequence). The CDR3 is made up of 16 amino acids. The V end was cut by 4 bases, the J end by 3 bases, with 17 bases between. The CDR3 region has the DNA TGTGCCAGCAGCCTAGAAGGGGGATTTGATGGAAACACCATATATTTT. It encodes CASSLEGGFDGNTIYF. Variable domain in full (rest from reference TRBV5-4 and TRBJ1-3): ETGVTQSPTHLIKTRGQQVTLRCSSQSGHNTVSWYQQALGQGPQFIFQYYREEENGRGNFPPRFSGLQFPNYSSELNVNALELDDSALYLCASSLEGGFDGNTIYFGEGSWLTVV.

The rearrangement uses TRBV27 and TRBJ2-7; TRBD1 might be the D (5 bases). This CDR3 is 14 amino acids long. Germline V CDR1 and CDR2: MNHEY, SMNVEV (reference sequence). V shed 8 bases and J shed 6 bases, with 20 bases lying between them. As DNA, the CDR3 is TGTGCCAGCCGAAAGGGGCCTCCCGCAGGCGAGCAGTACTTC. Encoded protein: CASRKGPPAGEQYF.

The chain uses TRBV29-1 and TRBJ1-2; TRBD1 is a possible D gene (5 bases). This CDR3 is built from 12 residues. V was trimmed by 4 bases and J by 3 bases, leaving 9 bases between them. Germline CDR1 reads SQVTM; CDR2 reads ANQGSEA. DNA for the CDR3: TGCAGCGTTGGTGGGGGGTACTATGGCTACACCTTC. This translates into CSVGGGYYGYTF.

Here the CDR3 reads CASSQGGLAGVEQYF. CDR3 sequence (DNA): TGCGCCAGCAGCCAAGGGGGACTAGCGGGAGTGGAGCAGTACTTC. The chain is built from TRBV4-3 and TRBJ2-7; 14 bases align to TRBD2. J gave up 7 bases and V 1 base, and 3 bases lay outside the gene matches. This CDR3 is 15 amino acids long. Germline V CDR1 and CDR2: LGHNA, YSLEER.

This clone was recorded only once. The gene calls are TRBV15 and TRBJ1-1; TRBD1 agrees at 9 bases. Germline CDR1 LNHNV, CDR2 YYDKDF (reference sequence). There are 16 residues in the CDR3. V shed 1 base and J 6 bases; nucleotides not matched to a gene: 9. CDR3 region: CATSRALQGAQAEAFF. The CDR3 DNA reads as TGTGCCACCAGCAGAGCCCTACAGGGGGCACAGGCTGAAGCTTTCTTT. The whole variable domain, filled in from reference TRBV15 and TRBJ1-1, reads DAMVIQNPRYQVTQFGKPVTLSCSQTLNHNVMYWYQQKSSQAPKLLFHYYDKDFNNEADTPDNFQSRRPNTSFCFLDIRSPGLGDTAMYLCATSRALQGAQAEAFFGQGTRLTVV.